This TCR beta chain was sequenced in a study of blood T cell repertoires in COVID-19. Study-level information: The United States, Italy and Spain supplied acute and convalescent COVID-19 samples. T cells, B-cell-depleted T cells, or PBMCs provided the cDNA or gDNA that served as material.

CDR3 length: 13 amino acids. V was cut by 9 bases and J by 2 bases, with 14 bases left in between. Looked up from germline, CDR1 is MNHEY and CDR2 is SVGAGI. Per the original data handling: Estimation of nucleated cell counts relied on the amplification of reference gene primers. The protocol was immunoSEQ multiplex PCR, while the TCRdb copy is restricted to in-frame clones and leaves out a portion. From that table come the V and J calls and clone size; the DNA was used to work out D and trimming. Of 95,000 to 110,000 clones detected, roughly 80% appear once; the ten largest clones hold 4% to 5.5%. This TCR was sampled from a man aged 60 to 75 with acute or convalescent COVID-19. The sequencing sample was made of peripheral blood. This rearrangement joins TRBV6-5 to TRBJ2-7; possible D gene TRBD1, 5 bases. Here the CDR3 DNA reads TGTGCCAGTACTCAGGGCTCACCCTACGAGCAGTACTTC. Its translation: CASTQGSPYEQYF.